These T cell receptor beta chains were read from a single sample in a study of OX40 agonist ivuxolimab in advanced cancers. Profiled with immunoSEQ multiplex PCR; TCRdb holds only in-frame clones, not every one. The data contain under 20,000 clones, over 55% of them seen just once; the ten biggest clones take up roughly 8.1%. Material: CD4+ or CD8+ T cells sorted from blood, obtained in a trial of the OX40 agonist ivuxolimab. The receptors stem from an adult with an advanced solid tumor such as melanoma, head and neck, liver or kidney cancer. Both conserved end residues are part of each CDR3. D genes are given only for firm matches. The size entry is marked missing in some rows and otherwise reads once, few, many or a size class.

TRBJ1-2,NA,TRBV19,few,TGTGCCAGTAGATCGGGGGTTTGGGTCTATGGCTACACCTTC,CASRSGVWVYGYTF
TRBJ2-1,TRBD2,TRBV2,NA,TGTGCCAGCAGGTCTAGCGGGGGGTACAATGAGCAGTTCTTC,CASRSSGGYNEQFF
TRBJ2-7,NA,TRBV27,large,TGTGCCAGCAGTCACAGCAGCTCCTACGAGCAGTACTTC,CASSHSSSYEQYF
TRBJ2-1,TRBD2,TRBV6-6,few,TGTGCCAGCAGGGTACCCGGCGGGGGGCAGAACAATGAGCAGTTCTTC,CASRVPGGGQNNEQFF
TRBJ2-7,NA,TRBV30,NA,TGTGCCTGGAGTGGGACACGATCGGACTACGAGCAGTACTTC,CAWSGTRSDYEQYF
TRBJ1-2,NA,TRBV2,NA,TGTGCCAGCAGGCAGGGCGGCTATGGCTACACCTTC,CASRQGGYGYTF
TRBJ2-7,NA,TRBV21-1,NA,TGTGCCAGCAGCCTAAAATCCGGGACAGAGTACGAGCAGTACTTC,CASSLKSGTEYEQYF
TRBJ1-2,NA,TRBV28,once,TGTGCCAGCAGTTCCCCCGGGAGGGGGAACTATGGCTACACCTTC,CASSSPGRGNYGYTF
TRBJ2-6,NA,TRBV6-1,NA,TGTGCCAGCAGTGACGGGGGCTCTGGGGCCAACGTCCTGACTTTC,CASSDGGSGANVLTF
TRBJ2-3,NA,TRBV27,once,TGTGCCAGCAGCCTCGGGACGTCCGGCACAGATACGCAGTATTTT,CASSLGTSGTDTQYF
TRBJ1-4,NA,TRBV11-2,NA,TGTGCCAGCAGCTCCCCCGGGGCTGGTGAAAAACTGTTTTTT,CASSSPGAGEKLFF
TRBJ1-1,TRBD1,TRBV11-2,few,TGTGCCAGCAGCTTAGCAGGGGGTATCACTGAAGCTTTCTTT,CASSLAGGITEAFF
TRBJ2-5,NA,TRBV27,NA,TGTGCCAGCAGTTTTTGGCAGGGGAGTCAAGAGACCCAGTACTTC,CASSFWQGSQETQYF
TRBJ1-2,NA,TRBV11-1,NA,TGTGCCAGCAGCCACGTGGGACGGGGAGGCTATGGCTACACCTTC,CASSHVGRGGYGYTF
TRBJ2-2,NA,TRBV6-5,few,TGTGCCAGCAGTTACCAATTAGGGAACACCGGGGAGCTGTTTTTT,CASSYQLGNTGELFF
TRBJ2-3,NA,TRBV7-3,NA,TGTGCCAGCTCCCGGTGGAGCACAGATACGCAGTATTTT,CASSRWSTDTQYF
TRBJ2-2,TRBD2,TRBV10-2,NA,TGCGCCAGCAGTGACACCGGGACTAGGGGCACCGGGGAGCTGTTTTTT,CASSDTGTRGTGELFF
TRBJ1-5,NA,TRBV7-6,NA,TGTGCCAGCAGCCGGGAGACTTATAGCAATCAGCCCCAGCATTTT,CASSRETYSNQPQHF
TRBJ2-3,TRBD2,TRBV18,NA,TGTGCCAGCTCAACGAGCGGGGGAGGGCCAGATACGCAGTATTTT,CASSTSGGGPDTQYF
TRBJ2-7,NA,TRBV4-1,NA,TGCGCCAGCAGCCAAGACCTAGACAGTACCTACGAGCAGTACTTC,CASSQDLDSTYEQYF
TRBJ2-3,NA,TRBV7-9,NA,TGTGCCAGCTCCCCCTTGCTAGCCAAAGATACGCAGTATTTT,CASSPLLAKDTQYF
TRBJ1-6,TRBD1,TRBV10-2,few,TGCGCCAGCGGCGAGGGATGGGGGACAGGATATAATTCACCCCTCCACTTT,CASGEGWGTGYNSPLHF
TRBJ1-2,NA,TRBV5-4,NA,TGTGCCAGCAGCCCCCGGACGGATCGGCGAAGGGGCTACACCTTC,CASSPRTDRRRGYTF
TRBJ2-3,NA,TRBV5-4,once,TGTGCCAGCAGCTTTTGGGCGGGTCTCCCAGATACGCAGTATTTT,CASSFWAGLPDTQYF
TRBJ2-7,NA,TRBV7-6,NA,TGTGCCAGCAGCTTATCGGGTCATTCTGGGGGGGGCCTCTACGAGCAGTACTTC,CASSLSGHSGGGLYEQYF
TRBJ1-3,NA,TRBV30,once,TGTGCCGGACGGCTTACTGGAAACACCATATATTTT,CAGRLTGNTIYF
TRBJ2-5,NA,TRBV4-1,NA,TGCGCCAGCAGCCAAGATGGAGTTGAGACCCAGTACTTC,CASSQDGVETQYF
TRBJ2-3,NA,TRBV7-6,NA,TGTGCCAGCAGCTTAGGAGGGGGGACCAGCACAGATACGCAGTATTTT,CASSLGGGTSTDTQYF
TRBJ2-7,NA,TRBV7-2,NA,TGTGCCAGCAGCTTAGTGGAGGGGCTGGAGCAGTACTTC,CASSLVEGLEQYF
TRBJ1-2,NA,TRBV5-1,NA,TGCGCCAGCAGCCTCGATTCGAAGGGGGGCGATGGCTACACCTTC,CASSLDSKGGDGYTF
TRBJ2-1,TRBD2,TRBV27,NA,TGTGCCAGCAGTTTCCAGCGGGGGCCTGGGGATGAGCAGTTCTTC,CASSFQRGPGDEQFF
TRBJ2-2,NA,TRBV4-3,NA,TGCGCCAGCAGCCAAGATTTAGGCGCCACCGGGGAGCTGTTTTTT,CASSQDLGATGELFF
TRBJ1-2,NA,TRBV6-5,NA,TGTGCCAGTCTGGGTCCAGGGGACGGCTACACCTTC,CASLGPGDGYTF
TRBJ2-7,NA,TRBV25-1,NA,TGTGCCAGCAGTGAGAGGCTTTTTACCTACGAGCAGTACTTC,CASSERLFTYEQYF
TRBJ1-1,NA,TRBV30,NA,TGTGCCTGGAGACGGGACGTGGGGGTGCAATTCGGAGCTTTCTTT,CAWRRDVGVQFGAFF
TRBJ2-3,NA,TRBV28,few,TGTGCCAGCAGTTTAATCGCGTCTCCTAGGGGAGATACGCAGTATTTT,CASSLIASPRGDTQYF
TRBJ2-2,TRBD1,TRBV5-6,NA,TGTGCCAGCAGCTTATCTACAGGGGCACCCGGGGAGCTGTTTTTT,CASSLSTGAPGELFF
TRBJ2-2,TRBD1,TRBV7-9,few,TGTGCCACCCAGGGGGCGAACACCGGGGAGCTGTTTTTT,CATQGANTGELFF
TRBJ2-3,TRBD1,TRBV28,NA,TGTGCCAGCGAGACAGGGGAGAAGGAGTACGATACGCAGTATTTT,CASETGEKEYDTQYF
TRBJ1-1,NA,TRBV6-6,NA,TGTGCCAGCAGTTACGAGAACACTGAAGCTTTCTTT,CASSYENTEAFF
TRBJ2-7,NA,TRBV11-2,NA,TGTGCCAGCAGCTTAGTGCTGGGCCCCTACGAGCAGTACTTC,CASSLVLGPYEQYF
TRBJ1-2,NA,TRBV5-1,NA,TGCGCCAGCAGCTGGGGAGGACAGAACTATGGCTACACCTTC,CASSWGGQNYGYTF
TRBJ2-1,TRBD2,TRBV11-2,NA,TGTGCCAGCAGCTCCTGGACTAGCGGGGGGCTAAATGAGCAGTTCTTC,CASSSWTSGGLNEQFF
TRBJ2-1,TRBD2,TRBV7-9,NA,TGTGCCAGCAGCGACGGGACTAGCGGGGGGGCCCATACCTACAATGAGCAGTTCTTC,CASSDGTSGGAHTYNEQFF